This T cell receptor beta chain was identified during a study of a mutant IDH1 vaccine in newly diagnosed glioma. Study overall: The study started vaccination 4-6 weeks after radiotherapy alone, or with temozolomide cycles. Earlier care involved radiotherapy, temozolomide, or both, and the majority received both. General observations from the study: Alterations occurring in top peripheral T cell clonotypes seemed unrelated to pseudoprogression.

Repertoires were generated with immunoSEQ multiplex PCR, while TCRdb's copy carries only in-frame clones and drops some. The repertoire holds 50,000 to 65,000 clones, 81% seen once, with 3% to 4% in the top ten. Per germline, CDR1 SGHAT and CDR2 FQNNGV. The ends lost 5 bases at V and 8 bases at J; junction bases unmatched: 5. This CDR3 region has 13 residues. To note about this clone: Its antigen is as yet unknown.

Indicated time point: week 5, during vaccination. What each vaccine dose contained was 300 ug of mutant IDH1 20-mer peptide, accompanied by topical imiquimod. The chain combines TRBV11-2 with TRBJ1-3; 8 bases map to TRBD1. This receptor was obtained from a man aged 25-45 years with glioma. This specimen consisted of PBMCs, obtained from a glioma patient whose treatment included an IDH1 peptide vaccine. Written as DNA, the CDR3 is TGTGCCAGCAGCACCGGACAGGGATACACCATATATTTT. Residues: CASSTGQGYTIYF.